This T cell receptor (beta chain) derives from a study of blood T cell repertoires in COVID-19. Study-wide context: Researchers got acute and convalescent COVID-19 samples from the United States, Italy and Spain. In each case, the material was cDNA or gDNA derived from T cells, B-cell-depleted T cells, or PBMCs.

This clone was recorded once. This CDR3 is built from 14 residues. Deletions cut 2 bases from V and 4 bases from J, with 11 bases between. Germline CDR1 and CDR2: SEHNR and FQNEAQ (reference sequence). Authors' data handling: It was from reference gene primer amplification that nucleated cell counts were estimated. The method was immunoSEQ multiplex PCR; TCRdb's version includes in-frame clones alone and lacks a portion of them. Clone size and V and J calls were adopted from that table, with D and trimming inferred from the DNA. The table shows fewer than 250,000 clones, with about 85% occurring only once.

The sequence came from a human donor in a cohort sampled during active COVID-19. The chain employs TRBV7-9 and TRBJ1-1, with D tentatively TRBD1 (5 bases). The sequencing input was peripheral blood. CDR3 sequence: CASSLTGGGTEAFF. The CDR3, as DNA: TGTGCCAGCAGCTTAACAGGCGGCGGCACTGAAGCTTTCTTT.